The sequence of this TCR beta chain was determined in a study of blood T cells in healthy people across ages. With a J-beta primer mix and a sample-barcoded 5' primer, a second PCR ran about 7 to 12 cycles. TCRdb passed the 5' RACE reads through MiXCR, listing each CDR3 protein once. The data hold about 810,000 distinct CDR3 sequences, with about 34% observed a single time. Donors ranged from about 6 to 95 years old and were healthy Caucasians in Russia. Every donor contributed around 10 milliliters of peripheral blood by blood draw. In this sample, this clonotype turned up once. The missing conserved phenylalanine or tryptophan at the end of this CDR3 makes a read error likely. Trimming at V came to 5 bases and at J to 5 bases, leaving 8 bases not matched to a gene. CDR1 and CDR2 (germline): SGHTA, FQGNSA. This CDR3 contains 16 residues.

This receptor was taken from a man aged 18 to 30 in good health. This chain links TRBV7-2 with TRBJ2-1; 11 nucleotides match TRBD1. The sample taken for sequencing was blood. The CDR3 loop is CASSPRTGGANNEQFI. CDR3 nucleotides: TGTGCCAGCAGCCCTCGGACAGGGGGCGCCAACAATGAGCAGTTCATC.